This passage covers 10 T cell receptor beta chains from one sample sequenced in a study of PD-L1 blockade in urothelial cancer. Clones were read by immunoSEQ multiplex PCR, and TCRdb kept only the in-frame ones, dropping some. Among some 50,000 clones listed, 88% were seen once. This sample comprised PBMCs, obtained around atezolizumab (anti-PD-L1) treatment. Receptors were obtained from a man older than 75 with urothelial cancer.

The chain carries TRBV18 and TRBJ2-7; tentative D call: TRBD2 (5 bases). V was cut by 6 bases and J by 6 bases, with 15 bases left in between. The CDR3 covers 13 residues. The V gene's germline CDR1 is KGHSH and CDR2 LQKENI. The CDR3 sequence: CASSRETPLEQYF. The CDR3 bases are TGTGCCAGCTCCCGGGAAACGCCCCTCGAGCAGTACTTC. The full variable domain, rest sourced from reference TRBV18 and TRBJ2-7, is NAGVMQNPRHLVRRRGQEARLRCSPMKGHSHVYWYRQLPEEGLKFMVYLQKENIIDESGMPKERFSAEFPKEGPSILRIQQVVRGDSAAYFCASSRETPLEQYFGPGTRLTVT.

The chain carries TRBV19 and TRBJ2-7; 8 bases align to TRBD1. The CDR3 runs 14 residues. The V and J ends lost 6 bases and 2 bases, in that order; junction bases with no gene match: 6. The germline V gene encodes CDR1 LNHDA and CDR2 SQIVND (reference sequence). The DNA for the CDR3 is TGTGCCAGTAGGGAAACAGGGGGTCCCTACGAGCAGTACTTC. The encoded protein is CASRETGGPYEQYF. Filled out from reference TRBV19 and TRBJ2-7, the complete variable domain reads DGGITQSPKYLFRKEGQNVTLSCEQNLNHDAMYWYRQDPGQGLRLIYYSQIVNDFQKGDIAEGYSVSREKKESFPLTVTSAQKNPTAFYLCASRETGGPYEQYFGPGTRLTVT.

The chain employs TRBV29-1 and TRBJ2-4; 7 bases are a match to TRBD1. V was pared by 6 bases and J by 0 bases, with 5 bases of the junction left unmatched. The CDR3 contains 14 residues. Germline-derived CDR1 and CDR2 are SQVTM and ANQGSEA. The CDR3 region is CSVVQGLAKNIQYF. As DNA, the CDR3 is TGCAGCGTGGTACAGGGGCTAGCCAAAAACATTCAGTACTTC. The full variable domain, with the rest looked up from reference TRBV29-1 and TRBJ2-4, is SAVISQKPSRDICQRGTSLTIQCQVDSQVTMMFWYRQQPGQSLTLIATANQGSEATYESGFVIDKFPISRPNLTFSTLTVSNMSPEDSSIYLCSVVQGLAKNIQYFGAGTRLSVL.

A note on this clone: One end of the junction fails to match germline, which may point to a read error. This sample includes further DNA sequences coding for the same CDR3. This rearrangement joins TRBV30 to TRBJ1-2; TRBD1 agrees at 7 bases. There are 13 residues in the CDR3. From germline, CDR1 is GTSNPN and CDR2 SVGIG (reference sequence). The CDR3 DNA sequence: TGTGCCTGGGACACTCGACAGGGTAGTGGCTACACCTTT. It specifies CAWDTRQGSGYTF.

This chain connects TRBV5-6 to TRBJ1-3; 8 bases line up with TRBD1. V lost 3 bases, J lost 2 bases, and 4 bases stayed unmatched. Germline V gene lookup returns CDR1 SGHDT and CDR2 YYEEEE. The CDR3 runs 15 residues. CDR3 loop: CASSSPGQAGNTIYF. In nucleotides, the CDR3 is TGTGCCAGCAGCTCACCGGGACAGGCTGGAAACACCATATATTTT.

The CDR3: CASKTAYNEQFF. In DNA form, the CDR3 reads TGTGCCAGCAAAACAGCTTACAATGAGCAGTTCTTC. The chain recombines TRBV28 with TRBJ2-1; D not certain. Germline CDR1 and CDR2: MDHEN and SYDVKM. The length of the CDR3 is 12 residues. V was trimmed by 7 bases and J by 4 bases, leaving 8 bases between them. Full variable domain (outside the CDR3, taken from reference TRBV28 and TRBJ2-1): DVKVTQSSRYLVKRTGEKVFLECVQDMDHENMFWYRQDPGLGLRLIYFSYDVKMKEKGDIPEGYSVSREKKERFSLILESASTNQTSMYLCASKTAYNEQFFGPGTRLTVL.

The chain joins TRBV9 to TRBJ2-7; 7 nucleotides align to TRBD1. This CDR3 is 13 amino acids long. J was trimmed by 6 bases and V by 1 base; bases with no gene match: 4. CDR1 is SGDLS, CDR2 YYNGEE, per germline. CDR3 in amino acids: CASSVLAGGEQYF. The CDR3 coding sequence is TGTGCCAGCAGCGTACTTGCAGGGGGCGAGCAGTACTTC.

Only a few counts were recorded for this clone. This CDR3 is CASSQDISLEGGMAKNIQYF. The CDR3 region has the DNA TGCGCCAGCAGCCAAGATATTAGTCTTGAGGGCGGGATGGCCAAAAACATTCAGTACTTC. The chain carries TRBV4-3 and TRBJ2-4, with D perhaps TRBD2 (6 bases). Trimming cost V 0 bases and J 1 base, with 22 bases left between them. The germline gives CDR1 LGHNA, CDR2 YSLEER. The CDR3 runs 20 residues.

The chain joins TRBV19 to TRBJ1-5; D not certain. Germline assignment: CDR1 LNHDA and CDR2 SQIVND (reference sequence). V shed 7 bases and J shed 1 base, with 5 bases lying between them. The CDR3 sequence is 12 residues long. The CDR3, as DNA: TGTGCCAGTAACGGGAGCAATCAGCCCCAGCATTTT. It specifies CASNGSNQPQHF.

This chain joins TRBV18 and TRBJ2-7; 7 bases map to TRBD1. After removal of 3 bases from V and 3 bases from J, the junction contained 5 bases not matched to a gene. CDR1 is KGHSH, CDR2 LQKENI, per germline. CDR3 size: 14 residues. For the CDR3, the DNA is TGTGCCAGCTCACCCCCGGGACAGTACTACGAGCAGTACTTC. It translates to CASSPPGQYYEQYF.